This T cell receptor (beta chain) appears in the sequencing data of a study of early T cells in non-severe SARS-CoV-2 infection. The protocol attached unique molecular identifiers to individual cDNA molecules. MiXCR, applied by TCRdb to the 5' RACE reads, yields one record per CDR3 protein. This table holds 80,000 to 95,000 distinct CDR3 sequences, about 12% found once. This CDR3 contains 17 residues. Trimming took 1 base from V and 0 from J, leaving 14 bases between them. Germline V gene lookup returns CDR1 SEHNR and CDR2 FQNEAQ (reference sequence). The gene calls are TRBV7-9 and TRBJ2-3, with a weak D call TRBD2 (6 bases). The specimen was whole blood. The clonotype was recovered from an adult who was a healthcare worker with PCR-confirmed SARS-CoV-2 infection or an uninfected control (not recorded which). Written as DNA, the CDR3 is TGTGCCAGCAGCTTAGGGGTCCTAGCGCTCAGCACAGATACGCAGTATTTT. Encoded protein: CASSLGVLALSTDTQYF.